The clone carrying this T cell receptor (beta chain) showed up just once. Other nucleotide sequences from this sample produce the same CDR3. This sample is drawn from a study of shared clonotypes between healthy human individuals. The data were produced by immunoSEQ multiplex PCR, yet TCRdb's version contains in-frame clones alone and is incomplete. The repertoire has approximately 740,000 clones, 90% to 95% of them found once; the top ten carry less than 25%. Only CD45RO-negative cells positively selected for CCR7 counted as naive CD8 cells, so terminally differentiated effector memory CD45RA+ cells were excluded. Germline V gene lookup returns CDR1 MNHEY and CDR2 SMNVEV (reference sequence). This CDR3 spans 13 amino acids. V lost 6 bases, J lost 2 bases, and 8 bases lay in between.

This TCR was recovered from a young man in good health. The specimen was naive CD8+ T cells sorted from blood. The chain recombines TRBV27 with TRBJ2-1; a possible D gene is TRBD1 (6 bases). Here the CDR3 reads CASSQGPYNEQFF. CDR3 DNA sequence: TGTGCCAGCAGCCAGGGGCCCTACAATGAGCAGTTCTTC.